This T cell receptor beta chain emerged from a study of T cell clonality in common variable immunodeficiency. Most patients and controls had Caucasian heritage. General observations from the study: In common variable immunodeficiency, TCR beta chains reportedly carried fewer deletions and N-nucleotide insertions. Fewer TCRbeta clones were shared among CVID subjects than controls.

Germline CDR1 is SGHDN and CDR2 is FVKESK. Trimming pared 4 bases from V and 5 bases from J, leaving 17 bases between. The CDR3 is 15 amino acids. Equal genomic DNA amounts from CVID and control samples were sequenced. Sequencing was performed with immunoSEQ multiplex PCR; in TCRdb, only in-frame clones are kept and a portion is missing. Recorded here are 35,000 to 55,000 clones, with no singletons, and the ten leading clones hold about 0.68%. This clone was counted ten times or more. Antigen specificity is unknown. The read stops 3 residues short of the end of the CDR3; the missing end is completed from the germline J gene.

Material for sequencing was peripheral blood mononuclear cells. This sequence joins TRBV14 and TRBJ2-5, with a possible D match to TRBD1 (6 bases). The clonotype originates from a person aged 18 to 75 in good health. The sequenced part of the CDR3 DNA is TGTGCCAGCAGCCTCCGGGACACTTTGTGGGAGACC. Amino acids: CASSLRDTLWET. In full, the CDR3 is CASSLRDTLWETQYF.